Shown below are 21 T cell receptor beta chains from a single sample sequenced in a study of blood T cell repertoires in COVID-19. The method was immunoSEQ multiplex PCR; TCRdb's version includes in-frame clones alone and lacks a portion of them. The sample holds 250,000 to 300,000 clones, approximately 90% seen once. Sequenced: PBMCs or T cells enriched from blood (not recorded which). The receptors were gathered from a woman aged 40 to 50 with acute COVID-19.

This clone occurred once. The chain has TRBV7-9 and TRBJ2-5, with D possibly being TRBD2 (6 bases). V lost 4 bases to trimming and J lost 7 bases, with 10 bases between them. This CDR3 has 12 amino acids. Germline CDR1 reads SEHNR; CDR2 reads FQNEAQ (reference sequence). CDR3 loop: CASSYSGGTQYF. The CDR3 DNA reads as TGTGCCAGCAGCTACTCCGGGGGGACCCAGTACTTC.

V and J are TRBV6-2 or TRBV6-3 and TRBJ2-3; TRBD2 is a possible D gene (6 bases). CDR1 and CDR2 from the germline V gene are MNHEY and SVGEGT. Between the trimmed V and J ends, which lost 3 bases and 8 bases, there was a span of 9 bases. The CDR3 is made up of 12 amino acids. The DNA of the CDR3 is TGTGCCAGCAGTTATCAGGAGGGTACGCAGTATTTT. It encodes CASSYQEGTQYF.

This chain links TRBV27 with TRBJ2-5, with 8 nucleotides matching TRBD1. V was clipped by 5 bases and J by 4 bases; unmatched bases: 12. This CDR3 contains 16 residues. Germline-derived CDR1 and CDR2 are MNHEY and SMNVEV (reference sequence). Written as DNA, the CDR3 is TGTGCCAGCAGTGACCGGACAGGGATAATTGGAGAGACCCAGTACTTC. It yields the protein CASSDRTGIIGETQYF.

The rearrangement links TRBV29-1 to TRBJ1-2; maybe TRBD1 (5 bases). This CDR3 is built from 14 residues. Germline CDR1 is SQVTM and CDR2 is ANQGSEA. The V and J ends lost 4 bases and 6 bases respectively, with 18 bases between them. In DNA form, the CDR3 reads TGCAGCGTTGCTGAGCCAGGGTTAGTCGATGGCTACACCTTC. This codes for CSVAEPGLVDGYTF. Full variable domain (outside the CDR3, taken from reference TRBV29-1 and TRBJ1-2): SAVISQKPSRDICQRGTSLTIQCQVDSQVTMMFWYRQQPGQSLTLIATANQGSEATYESGFVIDKFPISRPNLTFSTLTVSNMSPEDSSIYLCSVAEPGLVDGYTFGSGTRLTVV.

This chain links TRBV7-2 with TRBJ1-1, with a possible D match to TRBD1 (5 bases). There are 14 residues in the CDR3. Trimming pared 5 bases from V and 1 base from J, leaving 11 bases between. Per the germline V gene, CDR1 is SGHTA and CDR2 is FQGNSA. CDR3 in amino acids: CASSAGPPNTEAFF. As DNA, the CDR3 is TGTGCCAGCAGCGCGGGGCCACCGAACACTGAAGCTTTCTTT.

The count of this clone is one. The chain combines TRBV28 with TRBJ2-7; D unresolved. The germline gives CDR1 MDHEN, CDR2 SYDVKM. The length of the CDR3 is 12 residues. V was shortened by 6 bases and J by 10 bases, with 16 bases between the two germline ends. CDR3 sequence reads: CASSLLSGFQYF. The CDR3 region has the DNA TGTGCCAGCAGCCTACTCTCAGGATTTCAGTACTTC. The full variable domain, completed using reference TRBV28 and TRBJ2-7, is DVKVTQSSRYLVKRTGEKVFLECVQDMDHENMFWYRQDPGLGLRLIYFSYDVKMKEKGDIPEGYSVSREKKERFSLILESASTNQTSMYLCASSLLSGFQYFGPGTRLTVT.

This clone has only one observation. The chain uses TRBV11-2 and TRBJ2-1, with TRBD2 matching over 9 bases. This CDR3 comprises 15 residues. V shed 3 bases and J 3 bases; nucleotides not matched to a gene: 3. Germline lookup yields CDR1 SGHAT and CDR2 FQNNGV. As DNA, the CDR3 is TGTGCCAGCAGCTTCCAGCGGGGGGACTACAATGAGCAGTTCTTC. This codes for CASSFQRGDYNEQFF.

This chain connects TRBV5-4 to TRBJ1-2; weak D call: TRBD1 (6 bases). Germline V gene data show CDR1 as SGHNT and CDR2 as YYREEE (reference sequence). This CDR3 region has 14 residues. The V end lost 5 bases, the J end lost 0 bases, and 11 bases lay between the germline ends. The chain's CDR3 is CASRLTGTNYGYTF. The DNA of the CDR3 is TGTGCCAGCAGACTGACAGGTACTAACTATGGCTACACCTTC.

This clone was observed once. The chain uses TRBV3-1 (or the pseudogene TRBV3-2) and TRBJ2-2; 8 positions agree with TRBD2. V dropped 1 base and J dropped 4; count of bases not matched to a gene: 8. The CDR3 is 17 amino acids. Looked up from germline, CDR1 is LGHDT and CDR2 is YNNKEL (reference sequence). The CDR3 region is CASSQVSGRASTGELFF. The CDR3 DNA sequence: TGTGCCAGCAGCCAAGTTTCCGGGAGGGCCAGCACCGGGGAGCTGTTTTTT.

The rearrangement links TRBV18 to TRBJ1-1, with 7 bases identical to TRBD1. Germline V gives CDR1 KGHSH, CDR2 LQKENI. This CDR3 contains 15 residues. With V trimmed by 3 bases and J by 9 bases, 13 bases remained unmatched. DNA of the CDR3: TGTGCCAGCTCACCCCCAGATGCCGACAGGGAAAAAGCTTTCTTT. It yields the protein CASSPPDADREKAFF.

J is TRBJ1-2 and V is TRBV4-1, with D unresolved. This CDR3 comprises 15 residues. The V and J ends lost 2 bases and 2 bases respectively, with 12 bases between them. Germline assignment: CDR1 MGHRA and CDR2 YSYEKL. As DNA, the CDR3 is TGCGCCAGCAGCCAAAGCGGTCTGGGCAACTATGGCTACACCTTC. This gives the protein CASSQSGLGNYGYTF.

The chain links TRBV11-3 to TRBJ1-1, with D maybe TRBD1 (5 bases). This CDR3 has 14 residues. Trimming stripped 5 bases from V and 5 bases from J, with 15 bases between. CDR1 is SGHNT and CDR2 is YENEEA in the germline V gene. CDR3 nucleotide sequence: TGTGCCAGCAGCCCGCTTGTCGGGGGTACTGAAGCTTTCTTT. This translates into CASSPLVGGTEAFF.

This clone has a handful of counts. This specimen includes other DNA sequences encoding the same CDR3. The CDR3 DNA reads as TGTGCCAGCAGGAGGAACAGGGGCGAAGCTTTCTTT. Protein sequence: CASRRNRGEAFF. The genes are TRBV2 and TRBJ1-1, with 7 bases identical to TRBD1. The ends lost 6 bases at V and 8 bases at J; junction bases unmatched: 6. There are 12 residues in the CDR3. Germline values: CDR1 SNHLY, CDR2 FYNNEI.

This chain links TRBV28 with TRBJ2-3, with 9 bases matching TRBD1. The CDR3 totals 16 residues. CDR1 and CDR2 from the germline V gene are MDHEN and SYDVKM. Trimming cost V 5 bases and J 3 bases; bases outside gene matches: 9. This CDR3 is CASSPTGTGKTDTQYF. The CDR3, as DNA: TGTGCCAGCAGTCCAACCGGGACAGGGAAAACAGATACGCAGTATTTT.

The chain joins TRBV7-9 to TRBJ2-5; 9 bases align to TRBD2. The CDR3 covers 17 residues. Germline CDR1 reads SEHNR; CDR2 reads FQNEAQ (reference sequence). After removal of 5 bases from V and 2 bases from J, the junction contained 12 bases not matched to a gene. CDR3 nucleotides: TGTGCCAGCAGCACGGAAGAGACTAGCGGTTATCAAGAGACCCAGTACTTC. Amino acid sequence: CASSTEETSGYQETQYF.

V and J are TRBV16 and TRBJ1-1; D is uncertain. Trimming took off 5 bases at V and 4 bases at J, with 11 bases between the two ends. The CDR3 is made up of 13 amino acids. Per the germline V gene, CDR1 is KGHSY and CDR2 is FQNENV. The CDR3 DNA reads TGTGCCAGCAGCACGGGTTGGCGCACTGAAGCTTTCTTT. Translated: CASSTGWRTEAFF.

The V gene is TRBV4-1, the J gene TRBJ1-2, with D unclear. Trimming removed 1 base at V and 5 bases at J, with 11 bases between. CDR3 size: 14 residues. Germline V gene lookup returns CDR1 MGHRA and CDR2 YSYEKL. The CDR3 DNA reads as TGCGCCAGCAGCCAAGCGAGATACGATTATGGCTACACCTTC. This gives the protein CASSQARYDYGYTF.

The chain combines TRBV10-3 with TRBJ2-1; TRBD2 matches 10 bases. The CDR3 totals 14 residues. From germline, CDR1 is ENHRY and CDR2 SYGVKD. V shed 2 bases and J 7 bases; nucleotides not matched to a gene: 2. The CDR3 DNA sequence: TGTGCCATCAGTGAGGCTAGCGGGGGTAATGAGCAGTTCTTC. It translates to CAISEASGGNEQFF.

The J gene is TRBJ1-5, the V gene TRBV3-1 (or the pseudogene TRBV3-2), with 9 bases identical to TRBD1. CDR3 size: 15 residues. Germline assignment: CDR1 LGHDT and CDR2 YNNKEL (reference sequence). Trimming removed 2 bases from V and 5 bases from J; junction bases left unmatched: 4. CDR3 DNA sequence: TGTGCCAGCAGCCAAACGACAGGGGGATATCAGCCCCAGCATTTT. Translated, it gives CASSQTTGGYQPQHF.

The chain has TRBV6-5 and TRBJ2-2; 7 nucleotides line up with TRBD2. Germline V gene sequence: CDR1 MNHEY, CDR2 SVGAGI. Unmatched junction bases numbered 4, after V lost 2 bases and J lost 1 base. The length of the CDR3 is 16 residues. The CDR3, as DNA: TGTGCCAGCAGTTACGGGGGGGTTGGGAACACCGGGGAGCTGTTTTTT. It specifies CASSYGGVGNTGELFF.

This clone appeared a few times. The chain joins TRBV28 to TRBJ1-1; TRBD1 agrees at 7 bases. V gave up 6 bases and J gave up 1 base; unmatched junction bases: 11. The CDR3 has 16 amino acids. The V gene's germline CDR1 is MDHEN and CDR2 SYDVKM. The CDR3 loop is CASSSRGQLKNTEAFF. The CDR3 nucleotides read TGTGCCAGCAGCTCCCGGGGACAGCTCAAGAACACTGAAGCTTTCTTT. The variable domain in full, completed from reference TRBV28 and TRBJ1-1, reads DVKVTQSSRYLVKRTGEKVFLECVQDMDHENMFWYRQDPGLGLRLIYFSYDVKMKEKGDIPEGYSVSREKKERFSLILESASTNQTSMYLCASSSRGQLKNTEAFFGQGTRLTVV.